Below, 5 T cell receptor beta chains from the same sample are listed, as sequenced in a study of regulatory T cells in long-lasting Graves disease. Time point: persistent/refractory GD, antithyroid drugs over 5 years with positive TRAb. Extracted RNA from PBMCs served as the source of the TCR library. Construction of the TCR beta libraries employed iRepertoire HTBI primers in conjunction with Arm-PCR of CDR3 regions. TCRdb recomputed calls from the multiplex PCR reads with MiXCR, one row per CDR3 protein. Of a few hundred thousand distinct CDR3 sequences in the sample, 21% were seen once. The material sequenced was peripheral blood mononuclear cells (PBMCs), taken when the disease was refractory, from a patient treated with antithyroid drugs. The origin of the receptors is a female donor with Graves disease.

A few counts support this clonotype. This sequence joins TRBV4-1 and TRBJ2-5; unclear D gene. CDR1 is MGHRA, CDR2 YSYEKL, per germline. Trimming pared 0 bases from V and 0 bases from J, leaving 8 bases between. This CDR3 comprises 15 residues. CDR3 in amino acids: CASSQDGNNQETQYF. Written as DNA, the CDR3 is TGCGCCAGCAGCCAAGATGGTAATAACCAAGAGACCCAGTACTTC.

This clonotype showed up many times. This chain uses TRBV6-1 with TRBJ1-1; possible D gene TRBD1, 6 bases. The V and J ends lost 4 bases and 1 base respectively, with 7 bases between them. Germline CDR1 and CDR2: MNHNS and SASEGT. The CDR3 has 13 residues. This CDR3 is CASSGRGNTEAFF. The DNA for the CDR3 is TGTGCCAGCAGTGGCAGGGGGAACACTGAAGCTTTCTTT.

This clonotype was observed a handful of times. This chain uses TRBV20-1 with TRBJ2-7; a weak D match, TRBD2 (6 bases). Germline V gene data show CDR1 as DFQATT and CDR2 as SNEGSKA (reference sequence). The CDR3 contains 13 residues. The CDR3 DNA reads TGCAGCGTATCTCAGGGAGGCTCCTACGAGCAGTACTTC. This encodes CSVSQGGSYEQYF.

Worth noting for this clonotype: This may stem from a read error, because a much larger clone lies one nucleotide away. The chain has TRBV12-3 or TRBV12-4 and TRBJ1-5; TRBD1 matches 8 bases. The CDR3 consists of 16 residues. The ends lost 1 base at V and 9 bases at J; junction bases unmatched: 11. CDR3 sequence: CASSLGPWTGFLPQHF. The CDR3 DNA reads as TGTGCCAGCAGTTTAGGTCCCTGGACAGGGTTTTTGCCCCAGCATTTT.

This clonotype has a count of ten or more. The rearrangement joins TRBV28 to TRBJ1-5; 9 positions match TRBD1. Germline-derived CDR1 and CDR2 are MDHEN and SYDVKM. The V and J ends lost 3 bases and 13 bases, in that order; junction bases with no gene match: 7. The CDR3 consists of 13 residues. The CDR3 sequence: CASSLGDRALQHF. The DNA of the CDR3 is TGTGCCAGCAGTTTGGGGGACAGGGCCTTGCAGCATTTT.